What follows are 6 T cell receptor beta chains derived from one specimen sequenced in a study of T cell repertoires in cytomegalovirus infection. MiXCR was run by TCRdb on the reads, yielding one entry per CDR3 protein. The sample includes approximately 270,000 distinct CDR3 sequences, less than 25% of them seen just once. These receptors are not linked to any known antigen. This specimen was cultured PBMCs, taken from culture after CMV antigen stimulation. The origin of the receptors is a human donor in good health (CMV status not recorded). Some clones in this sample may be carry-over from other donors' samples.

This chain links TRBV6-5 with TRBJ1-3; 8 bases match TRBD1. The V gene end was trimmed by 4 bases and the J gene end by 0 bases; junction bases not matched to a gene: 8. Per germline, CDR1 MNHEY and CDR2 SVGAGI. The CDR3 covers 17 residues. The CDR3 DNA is TGTGCCAGCAGTTGGGGACAGGCACCCCTCTCTGGAAACACCATATATTTT. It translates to CASSWGQAPLSGNTIYF.

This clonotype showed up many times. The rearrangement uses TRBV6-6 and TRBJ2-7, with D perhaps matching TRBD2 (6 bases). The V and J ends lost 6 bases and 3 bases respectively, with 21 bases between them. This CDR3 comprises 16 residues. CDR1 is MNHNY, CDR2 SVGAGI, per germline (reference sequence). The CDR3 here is CASSRQGGATSYEQYF. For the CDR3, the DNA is TGTGCCAGCAGCCGCCAGGGAGGAGCGACTAGCTACGAGCAGTACTTC.

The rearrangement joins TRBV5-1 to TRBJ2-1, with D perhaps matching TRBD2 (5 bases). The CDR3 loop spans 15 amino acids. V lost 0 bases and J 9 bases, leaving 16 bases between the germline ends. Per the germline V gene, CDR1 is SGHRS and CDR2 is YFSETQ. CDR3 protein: CASSLAGQRAGEQFF. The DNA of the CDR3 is TGCGCCAGCAGCTTGGCCGGGCAACGGGCGGGTGAGCAGTTCTTC.

The CDR3 DNA reads as TGCGCCAGGAAGTCTAGCGGGAGCTCCTACGAGCAGTACGTC. This gives the protein CARKSSGSSYEQYV. V is TRBV10-1 and J is TRBJ2-7; 10 bases map to TRBD2. CDR3 length equals 14 residues. The V gene end was trimmed by 9 bases and the J gene end by 0 bases; junction bases not matched to a gene: 5. From germline, CDR1 is WNHNN and CDR2 SYGVQD (reference sequence).

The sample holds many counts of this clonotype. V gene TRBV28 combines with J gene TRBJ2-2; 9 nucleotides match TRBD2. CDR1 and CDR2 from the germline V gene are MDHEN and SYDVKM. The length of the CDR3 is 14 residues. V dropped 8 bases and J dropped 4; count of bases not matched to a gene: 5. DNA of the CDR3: TGTGCCAGCCAGCTAGCGGGACGCACCGGGGAGCTGTTTTTT. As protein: CASQLAGRTGELFF.

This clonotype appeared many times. The CDR3: CATSDLGGLAENNEQFF. The CDR3 region has the DNA TGTGCCACCAGTGATTTAGGGGGCCTAGCGGAGAACAATGAGCAGTTCTTC. The chain recombines TRBV24-1 with TRBJ2-1; D tentatively fits TRBD1 or TRBD2 (7 bases each). The V end lost 1 base, the J end lost 5 bases, and 17 bases lay between the germline ends. This CDR3 comprises 17 residues. Germline-derived CDR1 and CDR2 are KGHDR and SFDVKD.